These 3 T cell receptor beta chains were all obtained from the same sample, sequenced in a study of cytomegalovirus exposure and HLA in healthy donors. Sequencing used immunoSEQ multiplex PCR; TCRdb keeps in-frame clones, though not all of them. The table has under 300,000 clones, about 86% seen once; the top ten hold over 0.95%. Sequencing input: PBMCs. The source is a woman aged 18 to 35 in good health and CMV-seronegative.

The chain's CDR3 is CASGQGANTEAFF. The CDR3 DNA reads as TGTGCCAGTGGACAGGGGGCGAACACTGAAGCTTTCTTT. V and J are TRBV19 and TRBJ1-1; 11 bases align to TRBD1. The germline CDR1 and CDR2 sequences are LNHDA and SQIVND (reference sequence). V shed 8 bases, J shed 1 base, and the junction held 0 bases outside the gene matches. CDR3 length equals 13 residues.

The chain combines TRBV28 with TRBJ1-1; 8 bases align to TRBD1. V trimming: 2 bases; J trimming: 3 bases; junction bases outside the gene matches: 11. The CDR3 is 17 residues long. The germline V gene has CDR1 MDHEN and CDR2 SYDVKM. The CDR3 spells CASSLLHRLQGDTEAFF. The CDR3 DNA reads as TGTGCCAGCAGTTTACTTCACAGGCTACAGGGGGACACTGAAGCTTTCTTT. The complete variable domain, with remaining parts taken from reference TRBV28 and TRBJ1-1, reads DVKVTQSSRYLVKRTGEKVFLECVQDMDHENMFWYRQDPGLGLRLIYFSYDVKMKEKGDIPEGYSVSREKKERFSLILESASTNQTSMYLCASSLLHRLQGDTEAFFGQGTRLTVV.

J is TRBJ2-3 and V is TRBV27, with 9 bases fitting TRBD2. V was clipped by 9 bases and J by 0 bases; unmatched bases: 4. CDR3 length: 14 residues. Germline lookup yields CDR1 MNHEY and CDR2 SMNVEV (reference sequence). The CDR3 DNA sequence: TGTGCCAGTAGCGGGAGAAGGAGCACAGATACGCAGTATTTT. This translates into CASSGRRSTDTQYF.